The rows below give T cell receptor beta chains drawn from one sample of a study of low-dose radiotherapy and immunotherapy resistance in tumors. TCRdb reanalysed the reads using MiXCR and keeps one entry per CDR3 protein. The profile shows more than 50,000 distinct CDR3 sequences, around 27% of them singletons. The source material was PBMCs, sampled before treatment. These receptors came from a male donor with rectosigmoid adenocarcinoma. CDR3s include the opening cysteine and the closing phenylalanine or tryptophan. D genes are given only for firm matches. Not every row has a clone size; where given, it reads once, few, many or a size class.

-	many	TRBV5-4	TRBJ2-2	TGTGCCAGCAGCTGGGACACCGGGGACACCGGGGAGCTGTTTTTT	CASSWDTGDTGELFF
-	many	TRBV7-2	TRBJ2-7	TGTGCCAGCAGCCAGGGGCGCAGGGCGCAGGGAAACGAGCAGTACTTC	CASSQGRRAQGNEQYF
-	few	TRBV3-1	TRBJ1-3	TGTGCCAGCAGCCGCTCTGGAAACACCATATATTTT	CASSRSGNTIYF
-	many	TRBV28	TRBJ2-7	TGTGCCAGCAGTCCCTCGCGCAACGAGCAGTACTTC	CASSPSRNEQYF
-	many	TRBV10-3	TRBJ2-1	TGTGCCATCAGTGAAAGGGTTCAGGGGGGTAATGAGCAGTTCTTC	CAISERVQGGNEQFF
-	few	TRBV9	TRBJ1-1	TGTGCCAGCAGCGTAGACGGGGACATGAACACTGAAGCTTTCTTT	CASSVDGDMNTEAFF
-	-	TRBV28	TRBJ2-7	TGTGCCAGCACGGCGCGGGGGGACAGCTCCTACGAGCAGTACTTC	CASTARGDSSYEQYF
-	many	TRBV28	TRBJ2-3	TGTGCCAGCAGTCCCCCCGGCACCCGGACGCAGTATTTT	CASSPPGTRTQYF
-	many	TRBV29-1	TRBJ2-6	TGCAGCGTTGAGCTCTCTGGGGCCAACGTCCTGACTTTC	CSVELSGANVLTF
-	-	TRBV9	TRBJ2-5	TGTGCCAGCAGCGTGTTTACAGGGTATCAAGAGACCCAGTACTTC	CASSVFTGYQETQYF
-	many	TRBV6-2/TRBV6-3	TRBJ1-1	TGTGCCAGCAGTCTGGCCACTACGGGGGACACTGAAGCTTTCTTT	CASSLATTGDTEAFF
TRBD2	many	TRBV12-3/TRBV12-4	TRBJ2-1	TGTGCCAGCAAAGGGGCGGGAGCCAATGAGCAGTTCTTC	CASKGAGANEQFF
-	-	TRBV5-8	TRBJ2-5	TGTGCCAGCAGCTTGGATGGGACACGCTCCGGGGAGACCCAGTACTTC	CASSLDGTRSGETQYF
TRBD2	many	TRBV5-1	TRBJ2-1	TGCGCCAGCAGCGGGGGACTAGCGGGACATGAGCAGTTCTTC	CASSGGLAGHEQFF
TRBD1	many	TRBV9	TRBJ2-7	TGTGCCAGCAGCGTAGACCACAGGGGCTACGAGCAGTACTTC	CASSVDHRGYEQYF
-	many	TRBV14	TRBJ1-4	TGTGCCAGCAGCGTGGGAGAAAAACTGTTTTTT	CASSVGEKLFF
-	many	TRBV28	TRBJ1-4	TGTGCCAGCAGTTTAGGGCAGGCTAATGAAAAACTGTTTTTT	CASSLGQANEKLFF
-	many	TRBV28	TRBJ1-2	TGTGCCAGCAGGAGCCACCGTCTCAGGGATAGGAGCTATGGCTACACCTTC	CASRSHRLRDRSYGYTF
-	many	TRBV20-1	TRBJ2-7	TGCAGTGCTAGAGAGCCGTTGACGGATGTCGCCTACGAGCAGTACTTC	CSAREPLTDVAYEQYF
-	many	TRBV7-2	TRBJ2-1	TGTGCCAGCAGCTTGGTTCCGGTGTACAATGAGCAGTTCTTC	CASSLVPVYNEQFF
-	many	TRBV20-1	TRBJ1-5	TGCAGTGCCCCGGGTTCTGGGGGAGGCAATCAGCCCCAGCATTTT	CSAPGSGGGNQPQHF
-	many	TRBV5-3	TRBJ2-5	TGTGCCAGCAGCTTGGGGTGGGTTCTGGAGACCCAGTACTTC	CASSLGWVLETQYF
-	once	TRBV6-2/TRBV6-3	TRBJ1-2	TGTGCCAGCAGCTTCCCCAAAGAAGCTAACTATGGCTACACCTTC	CASSFPKEANYGYTF
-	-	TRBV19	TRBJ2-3	TGTGCCAGTAGTATGTCCGGGAGCACAGATACGCAGTATTTT	CASSMSGSTDTQYF
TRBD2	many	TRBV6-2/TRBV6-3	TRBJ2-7	TGTGCCAGCAGTCCTCGTGGGGGGCCCTACCTAGCGGGAATCAAGTACGAGCAGTACTTC	CASSPRGGPYLAGIKYEQYF
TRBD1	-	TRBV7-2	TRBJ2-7	TGTGCCAGCTCCCCTGACAGGGCCTCCTACGAGCAGTACTTC	CASSPDRASYEQYF
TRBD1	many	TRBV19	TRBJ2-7	TGTGCCAGTAGTATAGGGACAGGGTATTGGGAGCAGTACTTC	CASSIGTGYWEQYF
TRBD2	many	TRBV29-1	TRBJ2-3	TGCAGCGTTGAGGCTAGCGGAATCCAAGATACGCAGTATTTT	CSVEASGIQDTQYF
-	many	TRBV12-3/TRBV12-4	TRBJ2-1	TGTGCCAGCAGTCCCGGTGGGCGTACCCCGTACAATGAGCAGTTCTTC	CASSPGGRTPYNEQFF
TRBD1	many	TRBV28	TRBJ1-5	TGTGCCAGCAGTTTACCCGACAGGGCCGGCAATCAGCCCCAGCATTTT	CASSLPDRAGNQPQHF
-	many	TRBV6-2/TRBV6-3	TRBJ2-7	TGTGCCAGCAGCTTAACCCCGACCTACGAGCAGTACTTC	CASSLTPTYEQYF
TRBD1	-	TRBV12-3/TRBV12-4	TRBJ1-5	TGTGCCAGCACCCCGACAGGGGTCCTTAGCAATCAGCCCCAGCATTTT	CASTPTGVLSNQPQHF
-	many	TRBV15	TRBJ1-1	TGTGCCACCAGCAGAGTAGGGGCAGGGTGGAACGTCGAAGCTTTCTTT	CATSRVGAGWNVEAFF
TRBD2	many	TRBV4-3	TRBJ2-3	TGCGCCAGCAGCCGGGAGGGTTCAGATACGCAGTATTTT	CASSREGSDTQYF
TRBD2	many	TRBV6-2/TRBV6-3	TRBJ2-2	TGTGCCAGCAGTGTGCTAGCGGGAGGGCCAAGCACCGGGGAGCTGTTTTTT	CASSVLAGGPSTGELFF
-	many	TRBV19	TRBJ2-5	TGTGCCAGTAGTAAAGGACAGACCCAAGAGACCCAGTACTTC	CASSKGQTQETQYF
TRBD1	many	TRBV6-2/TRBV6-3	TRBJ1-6	TGTGCCAGCAGCCCGACAGGGAAGGATTCACCCCTCCACTTT	CASSPTGKDSPLHF
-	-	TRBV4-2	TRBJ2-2	TGTGCCAGCTGGGGGGGCGCGAACACCGGGGAGCTGTTTTTT	CASWGGANTGELFF
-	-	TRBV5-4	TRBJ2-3	TGTGCCAGCAGCTTGCCCGGCAGAAGCACAGATACGCAGTATTTT	CASSLPGRSTDTQYF
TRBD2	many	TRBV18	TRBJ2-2	TGTGCCAGCTCACCACAGGTGTCTAGCGGCTCGAACACCGGGGAGCTGTTTTTT	CASSPQVSSGSNTGELFF
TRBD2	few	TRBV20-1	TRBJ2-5	TGCAGTGCTAGGCGGTTAGGCGCGGGGGACCAAGAGACCCAGTACTTC	CSARRLGAGDQETQYF
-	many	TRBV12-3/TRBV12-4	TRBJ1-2	TGTGCCAGCAGTTTCCAGGCGTCTGGGTATGGCTACACCTTC	CASSFQASGYGYTF
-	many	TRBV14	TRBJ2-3	TGTGCCAGCAGCCAAGCTTTTTGGGGGAGAACAGATACGCAGTATTTT	CASSQAFWGRTDTQYF